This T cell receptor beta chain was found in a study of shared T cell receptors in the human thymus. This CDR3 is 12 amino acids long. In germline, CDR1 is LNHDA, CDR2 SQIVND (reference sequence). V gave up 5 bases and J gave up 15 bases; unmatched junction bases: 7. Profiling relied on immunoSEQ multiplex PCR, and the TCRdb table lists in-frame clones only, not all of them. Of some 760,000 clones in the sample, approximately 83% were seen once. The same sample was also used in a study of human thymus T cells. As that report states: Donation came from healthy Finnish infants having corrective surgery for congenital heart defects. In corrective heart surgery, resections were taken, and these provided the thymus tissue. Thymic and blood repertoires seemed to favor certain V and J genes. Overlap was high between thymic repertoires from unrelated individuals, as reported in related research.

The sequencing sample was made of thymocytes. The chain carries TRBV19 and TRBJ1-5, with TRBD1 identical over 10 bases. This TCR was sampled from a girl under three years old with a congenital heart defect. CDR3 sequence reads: CASSSTGGGLHF. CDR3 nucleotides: TGTGCCAGTAGTTCGACAGGGGGCGGCCTGCATTTT. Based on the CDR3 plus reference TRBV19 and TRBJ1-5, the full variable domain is DGGITQSPKYLFRKEGQNVTLSCEQNLNHDAMYWYRQDPGQGLRLIYYSQIVNDFQKGDIAEGYSVSREKKESFPLTVTSAQKNPTAFYLCASSSTGGGLHFGDGTRLSIL.